These 10 T cell receptor beta chains were sequenced from one sample in a study of early T cells in non-severe SARS-CoV-2 infection. TCRdb independently ran MiXCR on the 5' RACE reads; one entry per CDR3 protein. The repertoire has roughly 70,000 distinct CDR3 sequences, over 20% of them found once; the top ten carry about 17%. This material consisted of whole blood, taken at baseline. Receptors were obtained from an adult who was a healthcare worker with PCR-confirmed SARS-CoV-2 infection or an uninfected control (not recorded which).

The J gene is TRBJ1-2, the V gene TRBV27; 9 bases are a match to TRBD1. The CDR3 covers 18 residues. Germline CDR1 MNHEY, CDR2 SMNVEV (reference sequence). The V and J ends lost 1 base and 0 bases, in that order; junction bases with no gene match: 9. This CDR3 is CASSLYGTGKKPNYGYTF. Here the CDR3 DNA reads TGTGCCAGCAGTTTATACGGGACAGGGAAAAAGCCTAACTATGGCTACACCTTC.

This clonotype was counted ten times or more. The J gene is TRBJ2-1, the V gene TRBV7-9, with 9 bases lining up with TRBD2. V shed 6 bases, J shed 7 bases, and the junction held 10 bases outside the gene matches. Germline-derived CDR1 and CDR2 are SEHNR and FQNEAQ (reference sequence). The CDR3 spans 15 residues. This CDR3 reads CASSIFAGGRNEQFF. The DNA of the CDR3 is TGTGCCAGCAGTATCTTTGCGGGGGGGCGGAATGAGCAGTTCTTC.

The chain recombines TRBV1 with TRBJ2-7. TRBV1 counts as a pseudogene. There are 14 residues in the CDR3. CDR3 sequence reads: CTSSQEIGTYEQYF. In DNA, the CDR3 is TGCACCAGCAGCCAAGAGATAGGAACCTACGAGCAGTACTTC.

This clonotype was seen more than once but under ten times. The chain couples TRBV7-3 to TRBJ2-2; no clear D. V lost 5 bases to trimming and J lost 0 bases, with 4 bases between them. The CDR3 totals 13 residues. From germline, CDR1 is SGHTA and CDR2 FQGTGA. In DNA, the CDR3 is TGTGCCAGCAGCACGTCGAACACCGGGGAGCTGTTTTTT. This gives the protein CASSTSNTGELFF.

This clonotype was seen many times. The chain combines TRBV7-9 with TRBJ1-4; D unresolved. V dropped 2 bases and J dropped 6 bases, with 7 bases sitting between them. The CDR3 consists of 13 residues. Germline CDR1 and CDR2: SEHNR and FQNEAQ (reference sequence). In DNA form, the CDR3 reads TGTGCCAGCAGCTTAATCAGCTATGAAAAACTGTTTTTT. It translates to CASSLISYEKLFF.

This clonotype was observed many times. V gene TRBV3-1 combines with J gene TRBJ2-5; 7 positions agree with TRBD1. This CDR3 region has 16 residues. Trimming took 0 bases from V and 0 from J; bases not matched to a gene: 4. CDR1 and CDR2 from the germline V gene are LGHDT and YNNKEL (reference sequence). The CDR3 sequence is CASSQDGQDYQETQYF. The CDR3 DNA reads TGTGCCAGCAGCCAAGATGGACAGGACTACCAAGAGACCCAGTACTTC.

The rearrangement joins TRBV7-6 to TRBJ2-1; the D gene is possibly TRBD2 (6 bases). V was clipped by 5 bases and J by 10 bases, with 12 bases between them. The CDR3 totals 12 residues. From germline, CDR1 is SGHVS and CDR2 FNYEAQ. The CDR3 is CASSVLAGEQFF. In DNA, the CDR3 is TGTGCCAGCAGCGTCCTGGCGGGGGAGCAGTTCTTC.

The chain uses TRBV7-8 and TRBJ2-3; 12 positions match TRBD2. This CDR3 is 15 amino acids long. V lost 5 bases, J lost 8 bases, and 8 bases stayed unmatched. Germline V gene sequence: CDR1 SGHVS, CDR2 FQNEAQ. The CDR3, as DNA: TGTGCCAGCAGCGCCACTAGCGGGGGGCAAGGTACGCAGTATTTT. Its translation is CASSATSGGQGTQYF.

The chain recombines TRBV12-3 or TRBV12-4 with TRBJ2-1; 9 bases are shared with TRBD1. The CDR3 loop spans 13 amino acids. J gave up 7 bases and V 6 bases, and 4 bases lay outside the gene matches. CDR3 DNA sequence: TGTGCCAGCAGAGAACAGGGGGCAAATGAGCAGTTCTTC. Translated, it gives CASREQGANEQFF.

The chain couples TRBV5-6 to TRBJ2-2, with D uncertain. V lost 3 bases and J lost 5, with 8 bases in between. CDR1 and CDR2 from the germline V gene are SGHDT and YYEEEE. CDR3 length: 13 amino acids. In DNA form, the CDR3 reads TGTGCCAGCAGCTCCCTCCGTACCGGGGAGCTGTTTTTT. Translated: CASSSLRTGELFF.